This is a list of T cell receptor beta chains from one sample in a study of identical twins. TCRdb independently ran MiXCR on the 5' RACE reads; one entry per CDR3 protein. Of 700,000 or so distinct CDR3 sequences listed, 8.5% to 9.5% were seen once; the top ten hold approximately 0.94%. This sample also belongs to another study, concerning yellow fever vaccine responses in identical twins.

Specimen: PBMCs. The receptors come from a woman under 30 in good health. Both conserved end residues are part of each CDR3. The order of the fields is J gene, clone size, D gene, V gene, CDR3 DNA, CDR3 protein. D genes are given only for firm matches. Rows give clone size only sometimes, using once, few, many, or a class for an expanded clone.

TRBJ2-1 | - | TRBD2 | TRBV5-6 | TGTGCCAGCAGCCTTCGGACTAGCGGGACCTACAATGAGCAGTTCTTC | CASSLRTSGTYNEQFF
TRBJ2-1 | few | TRBD2 | TRBV4-1 | TGCGCCAGCAGCCAAGATCCGGCTAGCGGGGAGGCCTCCTACAATGAGCAGTTCTTC | CASSQDPASGEASYNEQFF
TRBJ1-3 | few | - | TRBV20-1 | TGCAGTGCTAGGGGATTCATCTCTGGAAACACCATATATTTT | CSARGFISGNTIYF
TRBJ2-3 | - | TRBD2 | TRBV12-3/TRBV12-4 | TGTGCCAGCAGCAGGGGACTAGCGGGAGGAGACGATACGCAGTATTTT | CASSRGLAGGDDTQYF
TRBJ2-5 | - | - | TRBV10-1 | TGCGCCAGCAGTGAGCAAGCGGCAGGTCAAGAGACCCAGTACTTC | CASSEQAAGQETQYF
TRBJ2-5 | many | - | TRBV7-9 | TGTGCCGAAACGGGGCCTGAGGCTGAAGAGACCCAGTACTTC | CAETGPEAEETQYF
TRBJ1-5 | many | TRBD1 | TRBV5-1 | TGCGCCAGCGGACGGGACAGGGGGGGCAATCAGCCCCAGCATTTT | CASGRDRGGNQPQHF
TRBJ1-4 | - | - | TRBV4-3 | TGCGCCAGCAGCCAAGATGGAACTATTGAAAAACTGTTTTTT | CASSQDGTIEKLFF
TRBJ2-1 | few | - | TRBV28 | TGTGCCAGCAGTTCCATACCGGCCCTCCCTGGGAATGAGCAGTTCTTC | CASSSIPALPGNEQFF
TRBJ2-3 | - | TRBD2 | TRBV5-1 | TGCGCCAGCAGCCCCAGAACGGCGGGGGGGCCCGCAGATACGCAGTATTTT | CASSPRTAGGPADTQYF
TRBJ1-1 | many | - | TRBV12-3/TRBV12-4 | TGTGCCAGCAGTTTCGGGTGGGCTGAAGCTTTCTTT | CASSFGWAEAFF
TRBJ2-2 | many | - | TRBV7-8 | TGTGCCAGCAGCACCAACAACGCGAACACCGGGGAGCTGTTTTTT | CASSTNNANTGELFF
TRBJ2-1 | - | - | TRBV20-1 | TGCAGTGGTGATCTTTACAATGAGCAGTTCTTC | CSGDLYNEQFF
TRBJ1-2 | - | - | TRBV28 | TGTGCCAGCAGTTTAGACGACGAGGCAGTAAATGGCTACACCTTC | CASSLDDEAVNGYTF
TRBJ2-6 | few | - | TRBV5-1 | TGCGCCAGCAGCTTGGCCGGCGTAACCTTATCTGGGGCCAACGTCCTGACTTTC | CASSLAGVTLSGANVLTF
TRBJ2-3 | - | - | TRBV9 | TGTGCCAGCAGCGCGCCCAGGGGGGGGGAAGATACGCAGTATTTT | CASSAPRGGEDTQYF
TRBJ1-6 | - | TRBD1 | TRBV6-1 | TGTGCCAGCAGAAACTTTGCGGGACAGAGGAATTCACCCCTCCACTTT | CASRNFAGQRNSPLHF
TRBJ1-2 | few | - | TRBV30 | TGTGCCTGGATCACGGACGATCAGTATGGCTACACCTTC | CAWITDDQYGYTF
TRBJ2-1 | few | - | TRBV6-2/TRBV6-3 | TGTGCCAGCAGTGGTCAAGCAGTCGATGAGCAGTTCTTC | CASSGQAVDEQFF
TRBJ2-2 | few | - | TRBV7-2 | TGTGCCAGCAGCTTTGAGCCAGCGGCGAACACCGGGGAGCTGTTTTTT | CASSFEPAANTGELFF
TRBJ2-7 | few | TRBD1 | TRBV6-1 | TGTGCCAGCAGCCAATACTCGGGACAGGGGCACTACGAGCAGTACTTC | CASSQYSGQGHYEQYF
TRBJ2-1 | few | - | TRBV9 | TGTGCCAGCAGCGTAGGTCCGGAAAGGGATGAGCAGTTCTTC | CASSVGPERDEQFF
TRBJ2-1 | few | TRBD1 | TRBV18 | TGTGCCAGCTCGAGTACGGGACAGTACAATGAGCAGTTCTTC | CASSSTGQYNEQFF
TRBJ2-1 | - | - | TRBV7-9 | TGTGCCAGCACCAAAGGGGGGTTGAACGGCAATGAGCAGTTCTTC | CASTKGGLNGNEQFF
TRBJ2-3 | - | - | TRBV6-1 | TGTGCCACCGGCCTTCGTGGCACAGATACGCAGTATTTT | CATGLRGTDTQYF
TRBJ1-5 | many | - | TRBV27 | TGTGCCAGCGGGATCCTGAATTCCAATCAGCCCCAGCATTTT | CASGILNSNQPQHF
TRBJ2-1 | many | TRBD2 | TRBV12-3/TRBV12-4 | TGTGCCAGCAGTTGGGGAGGGAAGTACAATGAGCAGTTCTTC | CASSWGGKYNEQFF
TRBJ2-4 | few | - | TRBV29-1 | TGCAGCGTTTCTCCGGCCAATCAAAACATTCAGTACTTC | CSVSPANQNIQYF
TRBJ1-1 | many | TRBD1 | TRBV7-9 | TGTGCCAGCAGCTCGACAGGGCCCACTGAAGCTTTCTTT | CASSSTGPTEAFF
TRBJ2-1 | few | - | TRBV21-1 | TGTGCCAGCAGCACCCGGTTCCCCCTGATCCTCCCGTTC | CASSTRFPLILPF
TRBJ1-5 | - | - | TRBV20-1 | TGCAGTGCTAGCCCACGGGGCAGAGGCAGCAATCAGCCCCAGCATTTT | CSASPRGRGSNQPQHF
TRBJ2-3 | many | TRBD2 | TRBV29-1 | TGCAGCGTTCCACTAGCGGGGGGGCCATTAGATACGCAGTATTTT | CSVPLAGGPLDTQYF
TRBJ2-7 | - | - | TRBV20-1 | TGCAGTGCTAGGGGACCCATCCCCGAGCAGTACTTC | CSARGPIPEQYF
TRBJ2-7 | - | TRBD1 | TRBV7-9 | TGTGCCAGCAGCTCACCGGGACAGGGTTTCTACGAGCAGTACTTC | CASSSPGQGFYEQYF
TRBJ2-1 | - | TRBD2 | TRBV4-3 | TGCGCCAGCAGCCAAGAGATCAGCGGGAGTTACAATGAGCAGTTCTTC | CASSQEISGSYNEQFF
TRBJ2-5 | few | - | TRBV28 | TGTGCCAGCAGTTTCTTTGGGGACACCCAGCATCAAGAGACCCAGTACTTC | CASSFFGDTQHQETQYF
TRBJ2-7 | - | TRBD2 | TRBV7-6 | TGTGCCAGCAGCAACCGGGAGGGGGCCTACGAGCAGTACTTC | CASSNREGAYEQYF
TRBJ2-1 | many | - | TRBV12-3/TRBV12-4 | TGTGCCAGCAGTTTTGATCAGGGGGCGGGGGTCCGCCCTTTTACAAATGAGCAGTTCTTC | CASSFDQGAGVRPFTNEQFF
TRBJ2-5 | many | - | TRBV12-3/TRBV12-4 | TGTGCCAGCAGTTTACAGTCTGAGACCCAGTACTTC | CASSLQSETQYF
TRBJ2-7 | many | - | TRBV20-1 | TGCAGTGCTAGTCCCGGGGGCTACGAGCAGTACTTC | CSASPGGYEQYF
TRBJ2-3 | - | - | TRBV3-1 | TGTGCCAGCAGCCAAGCCCCTAATCCCGGCCGACCCGCAGATACGCAGTATTTT | CASSQAPNPGRPADTQYF